A selection of T cell receptor beta chains follows, all from one sample in a study of blood T cell repertoires in COVID-19. Sequencing was performed with immunoSEQ multiplex PCR; in TCRdb, only in-frame clones are kept and a portion is missing. This sample carries approximately 150,000 clones, roughly 87% of them seen once, and the ten largest clones take roughly 1%. Sequenced: peripheral blood. The source is a woman in her 50s with acute or convalescent COVID-19. Each CDR3 is given with its conserved first and last residue. A D gene is named only where the DNA matches it firmly. Only some rows state a clone size, as once, few, many or a class for expanded clones.

abundance	v_gene	j_gene	d_gene	len	CDR3nt	CDR3aa
.	TRBV7-8	TRBJ2-7	TRBD1	16	TGTGCCAGCAGCTTAGAAGGCAGGGGGCTAACCTACGAGCAGTACTTC	CASSLEGRGLTYEQYF
.	TRBV7-9	TRBJ1-3	.	16	TGTGCCAGCAGCTTAGGAGGCACGAGCTCTGGAAACACCATATATTTT	CASSLGGTSSGNTIYF
.	TRBV28	TRBJ1-1	TRBD1	13	TGTGCCAGCAGTTCAGGGGGAGACACTGAAGCTTTCTTT	CASSSGGDTEAFF
.	TRBV7-9	TRBJ2-3	TRBD1	15	TGTGCCAGCAGCTCGGGGGACAGGGGAACAGATACGCAGTATTTT	CASSSGDRGTDTQYF
.	TRBV5-5	TRBJ2-2	TRBD1	15	TGTGCCAGCAGCTTGGGGACAGGGGGGAGCGGGGAGCTGTTTTTT	CASSLGTGGSGELFF
.	TRBV10-3	TRBJ2-3	TRBD2	15	TGTGCCATCAGTGAACTAGCGGGACGATTAGATACGCAGTATTTT	CAISELAGRLDTQYF
.	TRBV5-4	TRBJ2-2	.	15	TGTGCCAGCAGCTTTGGCCGCACAGGCACCGGGGAGCTGTTTTTT	CASSFGRTGTGELFF
.	TRBV6-1	TRBJ1-1	.	16	TGTGCCAGCAGTGAAGCCCCTGGACAGCTGAACACTGAAGCTTTCTTT	CASSEAPGQLNTEAFF
once	TRBV28	TRBJ1-1	.	12	TGTGCCAGCAGCAACCCAAGCCTTGAAGCTTTCTTT	CASSNPSLEAFF
.	TRBV29-1	TRBJ2-7	TRBD1	13	TGCAGCGTTGGGGAACAGGGGGCCTACGAGCAGTACTTC	CSVGEQGAYEQYF
once	TRBV4-1	TRBJ2-2	TRBD1	17	TGCGCCAGCACTTCGGGCCCGGGACAGACGAACACCGGGGAGCTGTTTTTT	CASTSGPGQTNTGELFF
.	TRBV12-2	TRBJ1-5	.	17	TGTGCAAGTCGCTCCCGAGGTCGGGGGATAAGCAATCAGCCCCAGCATTTT	CASRSRGRGISNQPQHF
.	TRBV6-5	TRBJ2-7	.	15	TGTGCCAGCAGTACTCCCACAGGGAACCCCAACGAGCAGTACTTC	CASSTPTGNPNEQYF
once	TRBV7-9	TRBJ2-5	.	14	TGTGCCAGCAGCTCCCCCACTAGCCAAGAGACCCAGTACTTC	CASSSPTSQETQYF
.	TRBV5-1	TRBJ1-1	.	16	TGCGCCAGCAGCTTGGTACAGGGACGGGGGAACACTGAAGCTTTCTTT	CASSLVQGRGNTEAFF
.	TRBV7-2	TRBJ2-1	.	16	TGTGCCAGCAGCGCCCAGTTGGGGCAGCGTTACAATGAGCAGTTCTTC	CASSAQLGQRYNEQFF
.	TRBV5-1	TRBJ2-1	TRBD2	16	TGCGCCAGCAGCCGGTCCGGACTAGCGGGATCGAATGAGCAGTTCTTC	CASSRSGLAGSNEQFF
.	TRBV11-2	TRBJ1-1	.	15	TGTGCCAGCAGCTCCGAGGGACTCAAGGACACTGAAGCTTTCTTT	CASSSEGLKDTEAFF
.	TRBV7-3	TRBJ2-7	TRBD2	14	TGTGCCAGCAGCTTAAGCGGGAGTTGGGGGGAGCAGTACTTC	CASSLSGSWGEQYF
.	TRBV4-1	TRBJ2-3	TRBD2	16	TGCGCCAGCAGCCAAGGGTGGCGGGGGGGCACAGATACGCAGTATTTT	CASSQGWRGGTDTQYF
.	TRBV5-1	TRBJ1-6	.	16	TGCGCCAGCAGCTTGGTACAGGCTGTATATAATTCACCCCTCCACTTT	CASSLVQAVYNSPLHF
.	TRBV24-1	TRBJ2-5	.	13	TGTGCCACCCGGCAGGGGTTCAAGGAGACCCAGTACTTC	CATRQGFKETQYF
.	TRBV6-2/TRBV6-3	TRBJ1-5	.	15	TGTGCCAGCAGCCTGGGCCGAAATGGCAATCAGCCCCAGCATTTT	CASSLGRNGNQPQHF
few	TRBV19	TRBJ2-7	TRBD1	13	TGTGCCAGTAGGGAACAGGGGGCCCACGAGCAGTACTTC	CASREQGAHEQYF
.	TRBV28	TRBJ2-7	TRBD2	15	TGTGCCAGCAGTGATATCCTAGCGGACTCCTACGAGCAGTACTTC	CASSDILADSYEQYF
.	TRBV9	TRBJ1-2	TRBD1	15	TGTGCCAGCAGCGCCCCACAGGGGGCTTTAGGTGGCTACACCTTC	CASSAPQGALGGYTF